A selection of T cell receptor beta chains follows, all from one sample in a study of cytomegalovirus exposure and HLA in healthy donors. Generated by immunoSEQ multiplex PCR, the TCRdb table keeps only in-frame clones and is missing some. The data contain tens of thousands of clones, roughly 80% of them singletons. Sequenced material: PBMCs. The receptors were gathered from a man younger than 45 in good health and CMV-seropositive. Both conserved end residues are trimmed from each CDR3. D genes are given only for firm matches.

V | D | CDR3
TRBV5-5 | TRBD2 | ASSSGGTSGYNEQF
TRBV6-5 | . | ASSYETRSPQH
TRBV5-6 | . | ASSSLQGNQPQH
TRBV30 | . | AWSAAGLDNQPQH
TRBV18 | TRBD1 | ASSLGQGIMNTEAF
TRBV10-1 | . | ASSESENQPQH
TRBV28 | . | ASSFNYEQY
TRBV14 | TRBD1 | ASQGQLYNEQF
TRBV2 | . | ASSEYEATFQY
TRBV12-5 | . | ASGLASGDTQY
TRBV28 | TRBD2 | ASSLTAGTSGSYEQF
TRBV27 | TRBD1 | ASSGAGGAGELF
TRBV28 | TRBD2 | ASSLSGRWGYEQY
TRBV6-1 | TRBD1 | ASSPGQGNQPQH
TRBV4-1 | TRBD1 | ASSAQQGSSYEQY
TRBV4-3 | . | ASGLRGFGELF
TRBV5-4 | . | ASSFNGGPYEQY
TRBV19 | . | ASKSGGVPNSPLH
TRBV10-2 | TRBD2 | ATGLAAYNEQF